The sample holds a few counts of the clone carrying this TCR beta chain. The record originates from a study of T cells in Graves' hyperthyroidism and ophthalmopathy. V was cut by 5 bases and J by 2 bases, with 14 bases left in between. Germline V gene data show CDR1 as DFQATT and CDR2 as SNEGSKA (reference sequence). This CDR3 region has 14 residues. The TCR beta CDR3 regions underwent amplification using RNA transcripts as the source. The HTBI primer set served for first-round RT-PCR of the TCR CDR3. One entry per CDR3 protein, called by TCRdb with MiXCR from the multiplex PCR reads. The sample holds fewer than 900,000 distinct CDR3 sequences, 16% seen once.

The receptor was derived from a man between 18 and 29 years old with Graves' hyperthyroidism. The sample consisted of blood. The chain employs TRBV20-1 and TRBJ2-3; D remains unclear. The CDR3 DNA sequence: TGCAGTGCTTTCCCACGGTCGCCCACAGATACGCAGTATTTT. Translation: CSAFPRSPTDTQYF.